The present entry profiles one T cell receptor beta chain with its context. Its cognate antigen has yet to be identified. Base qualities are not provided; no much larger clone lies one nucleotide away. The sample belongs to a study of blood T cell repertoires in COVID-19 (dated by TCRdb to 2020 to 2022). In terms of the full investigation: Samples covering the acute and convalescent phases of COVID-19 were provided by collaborators in the United States, Italy and Spain. The prospective study material was composed of cDNA or gDNA derived from T cells, B-cell-depleted T cells, or PBMCs. Deeply sampled blood TCRbeta repertoires from subjects exposed to, actively infected with, or recovered from COVID-19 were included in the dataset. The repertoires were released in a freely available public database intended as a resource for research on the immune response to SARS-CoV-2. Samples were obtained from the ongoing ImmuneRACE study (first 160 participants) and from 1,254 subjects provided by 6 global collaborators. The sample metadata nearly always contained a de-identified subject ID, COVID-19 status, age in years and sex. Where available, HLA class I and class II types were obtained from metadata supplied by the sample provider rather than from assay-based typing.

Participants in the prospective study were enrolled through a virtual design, were aged roughly 18 to 90 years, and lived in 24 United States geographic areas. To assign participants to cohorts, the prospective study relied on clinical history that participants themselves reported in a screening survey and a study questionnaire. Recovered participants in ImmuneRACE Cohort 3 were defined by two consecutive negative NP/OP PCR tests, clearance by a healthcare professional, or resolution of symptoms. In the prospective study, whole blood, serum and a nasopharyngeal or oropharyngeal swab were collected from each participant by mobile phlebotomists. Participants in the prospective study had the option to provide additional blood draws and questionnaires over a roughly 2-month period. Before DNA extraction, prospective study blood samples were shipped either frozen or at room temperature. The cysteine opens and the phenylalanine closes a CDR3 of 16 amino acids. Kept here is only the CDR3 DNA, which spans 48 bases and is read in frame from base 1. Trimming costs V 5 bases and J 0 bases, and their ends lie 14 bases apart. The germline V gene provides CDR1 MNHEY and CDR2 SVGEGT.

The immunoSEQ Assay, a bias-controlled multiplex PCR, was used to amplify TCRbeta CDR3 regions from genomic DNA. Concerning the study's data processing: The number of nucleated cells in each sample was estimated from the amplification of reference gene primers within the assay. To quantify the absolute abundance of each unique TCRbeta CDR3 rearrangement, sequence reads were collapsed and filtered. For each sample, productive Simpson clonality was calculated as the square root of Simpson's diversity index across productive rearrangements. Sourced from immuneACCESS, this table was stored by TCRdb with only in-frame sequences that have V and J called. A share of the clones is absent; for the studies checked, an unresolved V gene accounts for under half, and the remainder has no known explanation. V, J and clone size were drawn from that table, and D and trimming were deduced from the DNA. Present in this sample are about 240,000 clones, approximately 90% of which were seen just once. The ten largest clones capture approximately 4.1% of the sample.

The study at large found these results: The amount of clinical and demographic metadata varied by source and participant and was provided uncurated.

The sequenced sample consisted of PBMCs or T cells enriched from blood (not recorded which). This receptor chain uses TRBV6-2 or TRBV6-3 and TRBJ1-5; the D gene is not confidently resolved. This receptor was obtained from a woman aged 25 to 39 who had recovered from COVID-19. The CDR3 region: CASSQPRGSSNQPQHF. The DNA is TGTGCCAGCAGTCAGCCGCGGGGTTCTAGCAATCAGCCCCAGCATTTT.